The 2 T cell receptor beta chains reported below all come from one sample, sequenced in a study of cytomegalovirus exposure and HLA in healthy donors. The PCR had 60 Vbeta and 13 Jbeta primers. Assay used: immunoSEQ multiplex PCR; TCRdb lists only in-frame clones, some missing. The sample holds roughly 120,000 clones, around 10% seen once. Sequencing was done on a sample of PBMCs. These receptors were collected from a man aged 30 to 39 in good health and CMV-seronegative.

The chain carries TRBV30 and TRBJ2-3; 7 bases agree with TRBD2. CDR1 is GTSNPN, CDR2 SVGIG, per germline (reference sequence). Trimming took 2 bases from V and 1 from J; bases not matched to a gene: 3. CDR3 length equals 14 residues. CDR3 nucleotides: TGTGCCTGGAGTATGCTAGCGGGCACAGATACGCAGTATTTT. Amino acids: CAWSMLAGTDTQYF.

This clone has only a few counts. An end of the junction differs from the germline gene, which may be a read error. The V gene is TRBV7-2, the J gene TRBJ1-2; D remains ambiguous. Germline values: CDR1 SGHTA, CDR2 FQGNSA. This CDR3 is built from 10 residues. CDR3 coding DNA: TGTGCCAGCAGCTTAGAGGAGGGAGCCTTC. It specifies CASSLEEGAF.